This paragraph reports one T cell receptor (beta chain). TCRdb re-called the reads with MiXCR, one entry per CDR3 protein. The sample includes about 310,000 distinct CDR3 sequences, roughly 15% of them seen just once. This specimen belongs to a study of T cell repertoires in cytomegalovirus infection. Study overall: Matching HLA type, along with CMV infection, was indicated by public TCR beta signatures.

The germline V gene encodes CDR1 DFQATT and CDR2 SNEGSKA (reference sequence). The CDR3 is 13 amino acids. With 4 bases clipped from V and 5 bases from J, the junction kept 4 bases outside the gene matches. The TCR originated in a human donor in good health (CMV status not recorded). Some clones in this sample may be carry-over from other donors' samples. V and J are TRBV20-1 and TRBJ2-1; 8 bases align to TRBD1. Sequencing input: PBMCs. DNA for the CDR3: TGCAGTGCTACAGGGGGCGCCAACAATGAGCAGTTCTTC. Amino acid sequence: CSATGGANNEQFF.